The 5 T cell receptor beta chains listed next were all sequenced from one sample in a study of lung T cells in sarcoidosis with Löfgren's syndrome (dated 2017 in TCRdb). Reads for this sample came from an Illumina MiSeq. In-frame beta chains were kept once TCRdb had trimmed the public reads at Q25 with fastp and called clones with MiXCR. Records with the same CDR3 protein are collapsed into one entry carrying the most frequent genes and DNA. Here the sample has around 60,000 distinct CDR3 sequences; approximately 21% occur a single time. The ten largest clones take up 2% to 2.5% of the sample. The sample consisted of CD4+ T cells from PBMCs. The source is a human donor with sarcoidosis (Löfgren's syndrome or another form), or a control subject (not recorded which).

Turning to this clonotype: This CDR3 fails to terminate in the conserved phenylalanine or tryptophan, so it likely reflects a read error. The chain recombines TRBV6-5 with TRBJ1-5; perhaps TRBD1 as D (6 bases). Germline values: CDR1 MNHEY, CDR2 SVGAGI. The CDR3 length is 14 residues. Here the CDR3 DNA reads TGCGCCAGCAGTCCCGGACAGTTCAATCAGCCCCAGCATTCT. Amino acid sequence: CASSPGQFNQPQHS.

This clonotype was seen more than once but under ten times. The rearrangement uses TRBV24-1 and TRBJ2-3; 13 bases map to TRBD2. The junction had 8 bases not matched to a gene; V was cut back by 4 bases and J by 5 bases. Germline V lookup: CDR1 KGHDR, CDR2 SFDVKD. The CDR3 is 17 amino acids. CDR3 residues: CATSERTSGREKDTQYF. CDR3 DNA: TGTGCCACCAGTGAACGAACTAGCGGGAGGGAGAAAGATACGCAGTATTTT.

With regard to this clonotype: This sequence may be a read error, since a much larger clone differs from it by one base. The conserved phenylalanine or tryptophan normally closing the CDR3 is absent here, so this likely arose from a read error. The chain joins TRBV6-6 to TRBJ2-7; no reliable D call. V lost 5 bases and J 2 bases, leaving 7 bases between the germline ends. The CDR3 runs to 12 residues. The germline CDR1 and CDR2 sequences are MNHNY and SVGAGI (reference sequence). The CDR3 reads CASSGDTYEQYA. CDR3 sequence (DNA): TGTGCCAGCAGTGGAGACACCTACGAGCAGTACGCC.

This clonotype is medium-sized within its sample. This sequence joins TRBV6-1 and TRBJ2-7; unclear D gene. CDR3 length equals 14 residues. In germline, CDR1 is MNHNS, CDR2 SASEGT. Between the trimmed V and J ends, which lost 5 bases and 2 bases, there was a span of 13 bases. The CDR3 spells CASSRSGPPYEQYF. In DNA, the CDR3 is TGTGCCAGCAGTCGTTCCGGGCCGCCCTACGAGCAGTACTTC.

The chain joins TRBV28 to TRBJ2-7; either TRBD1 or TRBD2 may supply D (5 bases each). The V gene lost 5 bases and the J gene lost 3 bases, with 17 bases spanning the gap. There are 15 residues in the CDR3. From germline, CDR1 is MDHEN and CDR2 SYDVKM. In DNA, the CDR3 is TGTGCCAGCAGTCTCGCCGGGACGAGGATCTACGAGCAGTACTTC. Its protein is CASSLAGTRIYEQYF.